This note documents a single T cell receptor (beta chain) sequence. Its target is not known. Deletions cut 1 base from V and 0 bases from J, with 4 bases between. Germline V CDR1 and CDR2: SGHRS, YFSETQ. CDR3 length equals 14 residues. The PCR had 60 Vbeta and 13 Jbeta primers. Produced via immunoSEQ multiplex PCR; TCRdb's table is partial and in-frame only. The sample's table shows 45,000 to 60,000 clones. The data belong to a study of cytomegalovirus exposure and HLA in healthy donors. Study-wide results and limits: The authors considered a cluster of highly shared sequence variants likely to be a sequencing artifact.

Sequenced: PBMCs. This sequence joins TRBV5-1 and TRBJ1-4; D unresolved. This clonotype was obtained from a woman aged 40 to 50 in good health and CMV-seronegative. CDR3 DNA: TGCGCCAGCAGCTTGACAGCAACTAATGAAAAACTGTTTTTT. Amino acids: CASSLTATNEKLFF.